A single sample gave rise to the 19 T cell receptor beta chains below, sequenced in a study of T cell changes during pregnancy in multiple sclerosis (dated by TCRdb to between 2017 and 2020). The library was made by the immunoSEQ multiplex PCR assay. TCRdb holds this immuneACCESS table with in-frame rearrangements only. Some clones are missing; in checked studies, unresolved V genes explain under half, and the rest has no known cause. The sample records approximately 31,000 clones, about 92% of which are singletons. Jointly, the top ten make up 0.4% to 0.5% of the sample. Sequencing was performed on CD4+ T cells from peripheral blood mononuclear cells, taken in the second trimester of pregnancy. These receptors were taken from a female donor with multiple sclerosis, enrolled in a pregnancy study.

J is TRBJ1-2 and V is TRBV5-6, with 7 bases that match TRBD1. The germline V gene has CDR1 SGHDT and CDR2 YYEEEE. Trimming at V came to 4 bases and at J to 5 bases, leaving 5 bases not matched to a gene. The CDR3 extends over 13 amino acids. CDR3 coding DNA: TGTGCCAGCAGCCCGGAGACAGGGTATGGCTACACCTTC. This codes for CASSPETGYGYTF.

The chain combines TRBV7-2 with TRBJ2-3, with 10 bases aligning to TRBD2. Germline CDR1 reads SGHTA; CDR2 reads FQGNSA. The junction had 5 bases not matched to a gene; V was cut back by 4 bases and J by 4 bases. The CDR3 contains 15 residues. The DNA for the CDR3 is TGTGCCAGCAGCTCTAGCGGGAGTGCATCAGATACGCAGTATTTT. Its translation: CASSSSGSASDTQYF.

The V and J genes are TRBV6-5 and TRBJ2-3, with 7 positions matching TRBD1. V lost 6 bases and J lost 4; bases outside the gene matches: 7. Germline CDR1 and CDR2: MNHEY and SVGAGI. The CDR3 has 14 residues. The CDR3 coding sequence is TGTGCCAGCAGCCCGACAGGGTTCCCAGATACGCAGTATTTT. Protein: CASSPTGFPDTQYF.

V gene TRBV7-9 combines with J gene TRBJ1-2, with no clear D. The germline V gene encodes CDR1 SEHNR and CDR2 FQNEAQ (reference sequence). V shed 5 bases and J shed 4 bases, with 5 bases lying between them. This CDR3 has 11 residues. The DNA of the CDR3 is TGTGCCAGCAGCCCATCCTATGGCTACACCTTC. This sequence encodes CASSPSYGYTF.

V gene TRBV19 combines with J gene TRBJ1-5, with D hard to call. V lost 1 base and J 4 bases, leaving 8 bases between the germline ends. The CDR3 consists of 14 residues. CDR1 LNHDA and CDR2 SQIVND come from the germline V gene (reference sequence). CDR3 region: CASSIVAGNQPQHF. The CDR3 DNA reads as TGTGCCAGTAGTATAGTCGCGGGTAATCAGCCCCAGCATTTT.

V and J are TRBV29-1 and TRBJ2-1; 8 positions agree with TRBD2. V was pared by 6 bases and J by 7 bases, with 11 bases of the junction left unmatched. The germline gives CDR1 SQVTM, CDR2 ANQGSEA. The CDR3 is 14 residues long. CDR3 DNA sequence: TGCAGCGTCCGTTGGAGCGGGAGAATAAATGAGCAGTTCTTC. This codes for CSVRWSGRINEQFF.

A word on this clone: A junction boundary mismatches the germline segment, possibly from a read error. The sample has other DNA sequences that encode this CDR3 too. V is TRBV7-6 and J is TRBJ2-7, with D perhaps TRBD2 (5 bases). The germline V gene encodes CDR1 SGHVS and CDR2 FNYEAQ. This CDR3 has 13 amino acids. The CDR3: CASSLAERYEQYF. The DNA of the CDR3 is TGTGCCAGCAGCCTAGCAGAACGGTACGAGCAGTACTTC.

The rearrangement links TRBV6-1 to TRBJ2-1; TRBD2 matches 13 bases. Trimming took 4 bases from V and 5 from J; bases not matched to a gene: 2. The length of the CDR3 is 15 residues. CDR1 and CDR2 from the germline V gene are MNHNS and SASEGT. The CDR3 DNA is TGTGCCAGCAGTGCCGGGACTAGCGGGAACAATGAGCAGTTCTTC. As protein: CASSAGTSGNNEQFF.

This clone was seen a single time. V gene TRBV18 combines with J gene TRBJ2-7, with 11 bases lining up with TRBD1. Germline lookup yields CDR1 KGHSH and CDR2 LQKENI. V was pared by 6 bases and J by 2 bases, with 6 bases of the junction left unmatched. This CDR3 has 15 amino acids. The CDR3 DNA reads as TGTGCCAGCTCGGAGGGACAGGGGGGCACCTACGAGCAGTACTTC. It specifies CASSEGQGGTYEQYF.

CDR3 coding DNA: TGTGCCAGCAGCCCCGGACAGAACACTGAAGCTTTCTTT. As protein: CASSPGQNTEAFF. The chain couples TRBV7-3 to TRBJ1-1; a possible D gene is TRBD1 (5 bases). V was clipped by 5 bases and J by 1 base, with 8 bases between them. CDR3 length: 13 residues. Germline-derived CDR1 and CDR2 are SGHTA and FQGTGA.

With regard to this clone: Other DNA sequences of this sample code for an identical CDR3. V usage is TRBV7-2 and J usage is TRBJ1-2; no firm D call. The CDR3 contains 13 residues. Germline-derived CDR1 and CDR2 are SGHTA and FQGNSA. Trimming left V 3 bases short and J 2 bases short, with 7 bases between. Here the CDR3 reads CASSLQANYGYTF. CDR3 coding DNA: TGTGCCAGCAGCTTGCAGGCAAACTATGGCTACACCTTC.

The V and J genes are TRBV7-8 and TRBJ1-3; D perhaps matches TRBD1 (6 bases). Looked up from germline, CDR1 is SGHVS and CDR2 is FQNEAQ. The V and J ends lost 1 base and 4 bases respectively, with 14 bases between them. The CDR3 covers 16 residues. DNA of the CDR3: TGTGCCAGCAGCTTAGTATCGGCAGGGGTGGGAAACACCATATATTTT. Its translation is CASSLVSAGVGNTIYF.

The V gene is TRBV19, the J gene TRBJ2-1, with 11 bases matching TRBD2. V was clipped by 5 bases and J by 13 bases; unmatched bases: 10. The length of the CDR3 is 14 residues. From germline, CDR1 is LNHDA and CDR2 SQIVND (reference sequence). The CDR3 protein is CASSPVALAGEQFF. The DNA for the CDR3 is TGTGCCAGTAGTCCCGTGGCACTAGCGGGAGAACAGTTCTTC. Together with reference TRBV19 and TRBJ2-1, the CDR3 gives the full variable domain: DGGITQSPKYLFRKEGQNVTLSCEQNLNHDAMYWYRQDPGQGLRLIYYSQIVNDFQKGDIAEGYSVSREKKESFPLTVTSAQKNPTAFYLCASSPVALAGEQFFGPGTRLTVL.

The J gene is TRBJ2-3, the V gene TRBV19, with 10 bases that match TRBD2. V gave up 2 bases and J gave up 4 bases; unmatched junction bases: 6. Germline CDR1 is LNHDA and CDR2 is SQIVND (reference sequence). The CDR3 extends over 16 amino acids. CDR3 sequence reads: CASSIRSSGSADTQYF. CDR3 coding DNA: TGTGCCAGTAGTATACGTTCTAGCGGGAGTGCAGATACGCAGTATTTT.

The chain is built from TRBV6-1 and TRBJ1-1; 7 nucleotides line up with TRBD1. The CDR3 is 15 amino acids. Germline V CDR1 and CDR2: MNHNS, SASEGT. V lost 3 bases to trimming and J lost 1 base; unmatched junction nucleotides: 5. The chain's CDR3 is CASSEEGQPNTEAFF. The DNA for the CDR3 is TGTGCCAGCAGTGAGGAGGGACAGCCGAACACTGAAGCTTTCTTT.

This chain connects TRBV7-9 to TRBJ1-1, with D possibly being TRBD1 (5 bases). The germline V and J ends were trimmed by 1 base and 1 base, with 7 bases remaining between them. Germline V lookup: CDR1 SEHNR, CDR2 FQNEAQ (reference sequence). The CDR3 spans 14 residues. This chain's CDR3 is CASSLDQGNTEAFF. For the CDR3, the DNA is TGTGCCAGCAGCTTAGATCAGGGGAACACTGAAGCTTTCTTT.

V and J are TRBV5-4 and TRBJ2-2; 8 bases align to TRBD2. The germline V gene encodes CDR1 SGHNT and CDR2 YYREEE (reference sequence). The CDR3 is made up of 16 amino acids. V was pared by 3 bases and J by 4 bases, with 8 bases of the junction left unmatched. The CDR3 nucleotides read TGTGCCAGCAGCTCCGGTGGACTAGCCTCCACCGGGGAGCTGTTTTTT. It is translated as CASSSGGLASTGELFF.

A single count supports this clone. V gene TRBV6-1 combines with J gene TRBJ2-7, with D uncertain. Germline lookup yields CDR1 MNHNS and CDR2 SASEGT. Trimming shortened V by 4 bases and J by 1 base, and 5 bases separated the two germline ends. CDR3 length equals 12 residues. CDR3 coding DNA: TGTGCCAGCAGTGGCTATTCCTACGAGCAGTACTTC. It encodes CASSGYSYEQYF.

The V and J genes are TRBV11-1 and TRBJ2-1, with a possible D match to TRBD1 (6 bases). V shed 7 bases and J shed 1 base, with 17 bases lying between them. The germline gives CDR1 SGHAT, CDR2 FQDESV (reference sequence). CDR3 size: 16 residues. The DNA for the CDR3 is TGTGCCAGCAAACCCACAGGGTACGGGTCCTACAATGAGCAGTTCTTC. It is translated as CASKPTGYGSYNEQFF.